Below are 12 T cell receptor beta chains sequenced from a single sample in a study of T cells expressing NK-cell markers. For each CDR3 protein, TCRdb gives one entry from its re-call of the 5' RACE reads, without DNA. The specimen's table records about 380,000 distinct CDR3 sequences. Sequencing was carried out using blood T cells: a sorted CD56 or NKG2C T cell subset, CD4+ or CD8+ T cells, or bulk PBMC T cells (not recorded which). The receptors stem from a man between 18 and 69 years old in good health.

This rearrangement joins TRBV11-2 to TRBJ2-2; with no DNA, the TCRdb D assignment of TRBD1 cannot be verified. Germline V CDR1 and CDR2: SGHAT, FQNNGV. The CDR3 has 15 residues. CDR3 protein: CASRMGQVGTGELFF.

The chain recombines TRBV6-1 with TRBJ2-3; TCRdb designates TRBD2, a call that cannot be tested without DNA. CDR1 is MNHNS and CDR2 is SASEGT in the germline V gene. This CDR3 spans 17 amino acids. The CDR3 sequence is CASSPGLAGVPTDTQYF.

This chain links TRBV3-1 with TRBJ2-2; TCRdb gives TRBD1 as the D gene, but with no DNA this cannot be confirmed. This CDR3 has 15 residues. CDR1 is LGHDT, CDR2 YNNKEL, per germline (reference sequence). The CDR3 region is CASSQEGQGFRELFF.

The V call is TRBV7-2, the J call TRBJ1-1; TCRdb gives TRBD1 as the D gene, but with no DNA this cannot be confirmed. Germline V gives CDR1 SGHTA, CDR2 FQGNSA. The CDR3 has 15 amino acids. CDR3 loop: CASSIGQGANTEAFF.

The chain uses TRBV5-6 and TRBJ2-7. Germline CDR1 is SGHDT and CDR2 is YYEEEE. The CDR3 is 12 residues long. The CDR3 loop is CASSRSPYEQYF.

The chain employs TRBV2 and TRBJ1-2; the D call of TRBD1 rests on TCRdb alone, since no DNA is present to check it. Germline CDR1 SNHLY, CDR2 FYNNEI. The CDR3 consists of 13 residues. The chain's CDR3 is CASRQGTSDGYTF.

The rearrangement uses TRBV7-8 and TRBJ2-5; TCRdb's D gene call, TRBD1, goes unchecked for lack of DNA. The CDR3 loop spans 17 amino acids. Germline loops: CDR1 SGHVS, CDR2 FQNEAQ. CDR3 amino acids: CASSSQGQGDRGETQYF.

The rearrangement joins TRBV6-6 to TRBJ1-5. Germline V gene sequence: CDR1 MNHNY, CDR2 SVGAGI (reference sequence). The CDR3 sequence is 12 residues long. The CDR3 spells CASTGDNQPQHF.

The rearrangement joins TRBV30 to TRBJ1-1; TCRdb outputs TRBD1, but without DNA this stays unchecked. The CDR3 extends over 14 amino acids. Germline V gene data show CDR1 as GTSNPN and CDR2 as SVGIG (reference sequence). The CDR3 loop is CAWSRGGGNTEAFF.

V and J are TRBV9 and TRBJ2-1; TCRdb returns TRBD1, unconfirmable since there is no DNA. This CDR3 contains 16 residues. The V gene's germline CDR1 is SGDLS and CDR2 YYNGEE. The CDR3 here is CASSALGQGPYNEQFF. Filled out from reference TRBV9 and TRBJ2-1, the complete variable domain reads DSGVTQTPKHLITATGQRVTLRCSPRSGDLSVYWYQQSLDQGLQFLIQYYNGEERAKGNILERFSAQQFPDLHSELNLSSLELGDSALYFCASSALGQGPYNEQFFGPGTRLTVL.

The chain combines TRBV5-8 with TRBJ2-2; checking the TCRdb D call of TRBD1 is not possible without DNA. The CDR3 totals 17 residues. Germline loops: CDR1 SGHTS, CDR2 YDEGEE. The CDR3 reads CASRTGTGNFVAGELFF.

The rearrangement joins TRBV4-1 to TRBJ2-7; with no DNA, the TCRdb D assignment of TRBD2 cannot be verified. The germline gives CDR1 MGHRA, CDR2 YSYEKL. The CDR3 length is 16 residues. The CDR3 here is CASSRSQGLILGEQYF.